The clone carrying this T cell receptor beta chain was recorded once. Sample-barcoded 5' priming and a J-beta primer mix drove a second PCR of about 6 to 11 cycles. TCRdb fed the 5' RACE reads into MiXCR, producing one record per CDR3 protein. This repertoire shows roughly 800,000 distinct CDR3 sequences, about 26% found once; its top ten account for 2.5% to 3.5%. These data come from a study of blood T cells in healthy people across ages. The donors, all healthy, were Caucasians living in Russia, aged roughly 6 to 100. PBMCs were isolated at a quantity of at least 6.5 million per sample. The CDR3 is made up of 17 amino acids. V lost 0 bases and J 6 bases, leaving 18 bases between the germline ends. CDR1 is LGHNA and CDR2 is YNFKEQ in the germline V gene. The same data also contributed to another study, on T cells of mothers and their children. That paper notes: Relative to unrelated pairs, biologically related mother-child dyads exhibited marginally greater, non-significant overlap.

Sequencing used blood. The chain joins TRBV4-2 to TRBJ1-5; D may be TRBD1 (5 bases). The TCR was taken from a boy younger than 18 in good health. The CDR3 region has the DNA TGTGCCAGCAGCCAAGATGGAAACTTTGGGGCGGCTCAGCCCCAGCATTTT. Its protein product is CASSQDGNFGAAQPQHF.